This TCR beta chain appears in the sequencing data of a study of yellow fever vaccine responses in identical twins. Study-level points and caveats: A vaccine T cell response that seemed partly convergent and partly personalized was reported in twins.

Germline V gene sequence: CDR1 SGHAT, CDR2 FQNNGV. V gave up 1 base and J gave up 0 bases; unmatched junction bases: 10. The CDR3 runs 19 residues. Via MiXCR, TCRdb re-called the RT-PCR reads, giving one row per CDR3 protein. The sample contains 30,000 to 40,000 distinct CDR3 sequences, 50% to 65% of which appear only once. A remark on this clonotype: No antigen is known for it.

V gene TRBV11-2 combines with J gene TRBJ2-1; TRBD2 agrees at 9 bases. The TCR comes from a woman aged 18-29 years who received the yellow fever vaccine. Sample: T cells from blood (PBMCs), unsorted or a sorted subset (not recorded which), taken before or after yellow fever vaccination (not recorded which). CDR3 residues: CASSLGFGLASSSYNEQFF. CDR3 nucleotides: TGTGCCAGCAGCTTAGGGTTTGGACTAGCGTCGAGCTCCTACAATGAGCAGTTCTTC.